The 6 T cell receptor beta chains below were found in one sample sequenced in a study of blood T cells in healthy people across ages. For the second PCR, which ran for about 6 to 11 cycles, a sample-barcoded 5' primer and a J-beta primer mix were used. One entry per CDR3 protein, called by TCRdb with MiXCR from the 5' RACE reads. This repertoire shows some 1.5 million distinct CDR3 sequences, 28% found once; its top ten account for around 7.7%. The sequenced sample was blood. These receptors were taken from a woman aged 30 to 39 in good health.

This clonotype came up once. The junction shows a germline mismatch at one end, possibly a read error. The chain combines TRBV18 with TRBJ2-4; 9 bases agree with TRBD2. TRBJ2-7 matches the DNA end more closely, so the J call is doubtful. The CDR3 is 14 amino acids. Germline CDR1 KGHSH, CDR2 LQKENI. The CDR3 DNA reads as TGTGCCAGCCCACCAACGACTAGCGGCTACGAGCAGTACTTC. Translating gives CASPPTTSGYEQYF.

This clonotype was picked up a small number of times. The chain joins TRBV27 to TRBJ1-2; 7 nucleotides agree with TRBD1. This CDR3 has 14 residues. The ends lost 5 bases at V and 7 bases at J; junction bases unmatched: 10. CDR1 and CDR2 (germline): MNHEY, SMNVEV (reference sequence). The CDR3 DNA reads as TGTGCCAGCAGTGCCAGGACAGGAATGATTGGCTACACCTTC. This translates into CASSARTGMIGYTF.

This clonotype was picked up a small number of times. The chain couples TRBV12-3 or TRBV12-4 to TRBJ2-7, with 9 bases matching TRBD1. The CDR3 is 14 amino acids. V was pared by 7 bases and J by 0 bases, with 4 bases of the junction left unmatched. CDR3 bases: TGTGCCAGCAAATTACAGGGGGCCTCCTACGAGCAGTACTTC. Its translation is CASKLQGASYEQYF.

The V call is TRBV7-9, the J call TRBJ2-1; a weak D match, TRBD2 (6 bases). Germline CDR1 reads SEHNR; CDR2 reads FQNEAQ (reference sequence). This CDR3 comprises 16 residues. The germline V and J ends were trimmed by 5 bases and 0 bases, with 14 bases remaining between them. The CDR3 region has the DNA TGTGCCAGCAGCCCCCGGGGCGGGGTCTCCTACAATGAGCAGTTCTTC. It yields the protein CASSPRGGVSYNEQFF.

About this clonotype: A read error may explain this, as a much larger clone is one base away. The chain combines TRBV29-1 with TRBJ2-1, with D perhaps matching TRBD1 (6 bases). CDR1 SQVTM and CDR2 ANQGSEA come from the germline V gene. The CDR3 has 14 residues. Here the CDR3 reads CGVDADRRNNEQFF. DNA of the CDR3: TGCGGCGTTGACGCCGACAGGAGGAACAATGAGCAGTTCTTC.

Points on this clonotype: A read error may account for a junction end that differs from germline. The gene calls are TRBV30 and TRBJ2-3; 9 positions match TRBD1. This CDR3 region has 16 residues. Per the germline V gene, CDR1 is GTSNPN and CDR2 is SVGIG (reference sequence). The CDR3 coding sequence is TGTGCCTGGAGCGATCCTACGGGACAGGGCACGGATACGCAGTATTTT. This translates into CAWSDPTGQGTDTQYF.